Below are 5 T cell receptor beta chains sequenced from a single sample in a study of human T cells and chemical hapten exposure. The sample's time point: patch test 1, 2 weeks after DPC sensitization. The treatment is: therapeutic diphenylcyclopropenone sensitization with weekly scalp DPC. TCRdb re-called the RACE reads through MiXCR, storing one row per CDR3 protein. The repertoire consists of 350,000 or so distinct CDR3 sequences, with 6% to 8.5% occurring once and the leading ten covering less than 10%. The sequencing used whole blood, collected in connection with sensitization to the hapten diphenylcyclopropenone (DPC). The source is a woman aged 18-29 years with alopecia areata. Some clones in this sample may be carry-over from other donors' samples.

The gene calls are TRBV29-1 and TRBJ1-1; 7 nucleotides match TRBD1. CDR3 size: 13 residues. Germline V gene lookup returns CDR1 SQVTM and CDR2 ANQGSEA. Trimming at V came to 4 bases and at J to 3 bases, leaving 5 bases not matched to a gene. CDR3 amino acids: CSVGRDSYTEAFF. The DNA for the CDR3 is TGCAGCGTTGGCCGGGACAGTTACACTGAAGCTTTCTTT.

This chain links TRBV7-9 with TRBJ1-4; D perhaps matches TRBD1 (6 bases). The CDR3 spans 15 residues. Trimming removed 4 bases at V and 1 base at J, with 10 bases between. Germline loops: CDR1 SEHNR, CDR2 FQNEAQ (reference sequence). CDR3 in amino acids: CASSSEGETNEKLFF. The CDR3 nucleotides read TGTGCCAGCAGCTCCGAGGGGGAAACTAATGAAAAACTGTTTTTT. The whole variable domain, remainder taken from reference TRBV7-9 and TRBJ1-4, is DTGVSQNPRHKITKRGQNVTFRCDPISEHNRLYWYRQTLGQGPEFLTYFQNEAQLEKSRLLSDRFSAERPKGSFSTLEIQRTEQGDSAMYLCASSSEGETNEKLFFGSGTQLSVL.

The table lists this clonotype with many counts. This chain uses TRBV7-2 with TRBJ2-3; no firm D call. With 4 bases removed from V and 2 bases from J, the gap between germline ends came to 1 base. Germline V lookup: CDR1 SGHTA, CDR2 FQGNSA. There are 11 residues in the CDR3. The CDR3 spells CASSSTDTQYF. The CDR3 nucleotides read TGTGCCAGCAGCTCCACAGATACGCAGTATTTT.

This clonotype was picked up many times. The chain has TRBV11-2 and TRBJ2-3, with TRBD1 matching over 8 bases. The CDR3 consists of 18 residues. Germline CDR1 is SGHAT and CDR2 is FQNNGV. The ends lost 0 bases at V and 2 bases at J; junction bases unmatched: 10. CDR3 amino acids: CASSLDRFRGPNTDTQYF. The CDR3, as DNA: TGTGCCAGCAGCTTAGATCGCTTCAGGGGGCCGAACACAGATACGCAGTATTTT.

The sample holds a few counts of this clonotype. Its ends do not fully match the called genes, so a read error is possible. CDR3 loop: CATSFGLRGHQPQHF. As DNA, the CDR3 is TGTGCCACCAGCTTCGGGCTCAGGGGGCATCAGCCCCAGCATTTT. The chain recombines TRBV7-9 with TRBJ1-5; 8 bases agree with TRBD1. Germline CDR1 is SEHNR and CDR2 is FQNEAQ (reference sequence). This CDR3 has 15 residues.